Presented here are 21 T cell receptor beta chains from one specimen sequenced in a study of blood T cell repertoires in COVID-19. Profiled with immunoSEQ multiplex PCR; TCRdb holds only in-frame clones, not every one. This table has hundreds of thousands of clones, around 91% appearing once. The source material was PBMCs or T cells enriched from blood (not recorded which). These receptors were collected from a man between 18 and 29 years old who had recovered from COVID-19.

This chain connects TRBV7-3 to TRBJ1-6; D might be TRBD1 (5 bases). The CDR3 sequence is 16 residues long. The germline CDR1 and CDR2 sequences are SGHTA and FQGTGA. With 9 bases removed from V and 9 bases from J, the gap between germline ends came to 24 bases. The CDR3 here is CARGGGRSQEISPLHF. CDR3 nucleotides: TGTGCCAGAGGCGGTGGAAGGTCACAGGAGATTTCACCCCTCCACTTT.

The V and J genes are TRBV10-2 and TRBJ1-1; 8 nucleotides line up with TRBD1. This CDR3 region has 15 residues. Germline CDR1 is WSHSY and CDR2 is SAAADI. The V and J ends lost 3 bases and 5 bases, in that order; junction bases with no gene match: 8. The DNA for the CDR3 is TGCGCCAGCAGTGATCCGCAGGGGGCCGGTACTGAAGCTTTCTTT. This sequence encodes CASSDPQGAGTEAFF.

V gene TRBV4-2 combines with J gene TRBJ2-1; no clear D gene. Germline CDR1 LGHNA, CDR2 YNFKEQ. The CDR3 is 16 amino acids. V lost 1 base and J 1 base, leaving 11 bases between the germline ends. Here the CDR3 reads CASSQAQSNSYNEQFF. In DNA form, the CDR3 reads TGTGCCAGCAGCCAAGCCCAGTCGAATTCCTACAATGAGCAGTTCTTC.

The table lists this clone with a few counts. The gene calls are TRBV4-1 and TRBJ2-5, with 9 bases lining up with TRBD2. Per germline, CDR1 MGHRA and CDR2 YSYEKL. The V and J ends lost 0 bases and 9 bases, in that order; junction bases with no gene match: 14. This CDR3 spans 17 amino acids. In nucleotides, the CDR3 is TGCGCCAGCAGCCAAGACTACAGCGGGGGGCCCAGGGTGTCCCAGTACTTC. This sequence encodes CASSQDYSGGPRVSQYF.

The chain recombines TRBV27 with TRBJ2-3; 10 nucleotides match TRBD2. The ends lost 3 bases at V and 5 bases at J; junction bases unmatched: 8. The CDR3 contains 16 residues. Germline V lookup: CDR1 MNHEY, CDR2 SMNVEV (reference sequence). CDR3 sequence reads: CASSLARTSGGDTQYF. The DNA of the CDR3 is TGTGCCAGCAGTTTGGCTCGGACTAGCGGTGGAGATACGCAGTATTTT.

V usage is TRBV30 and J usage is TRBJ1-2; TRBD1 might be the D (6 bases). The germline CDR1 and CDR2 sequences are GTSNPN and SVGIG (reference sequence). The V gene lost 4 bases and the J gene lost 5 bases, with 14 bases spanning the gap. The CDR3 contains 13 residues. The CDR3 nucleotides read TGTGCCTGGATTTGGGGGCCCACTTATGGCTACACCTTC. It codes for CAWIWGPTYGYTF.

The CDR3 loop is CASSFPASLNQPQHF. The CDR3 DNA reads as TGTGCCAGCAGTTTCCCGGCTAGCCTCAATCAGCCCCAGCATTTT. The gene calls are TRBV28 and TRBJ1-5, with D uncertain. Trimming left V 3 bases short and J 3 bases short, with 12 bases between. The germline CDR1 and CDR2 sequences are MDHEN and SYDVKM. This CDR3 comprises 15 residues.

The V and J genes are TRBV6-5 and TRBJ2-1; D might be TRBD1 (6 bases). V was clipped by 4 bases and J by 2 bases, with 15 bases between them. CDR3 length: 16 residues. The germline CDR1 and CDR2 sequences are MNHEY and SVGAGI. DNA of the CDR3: TGTGCCAGCAGTTGGTACAGGGATTGGCCCTACAATGAGCAGTTCTTC. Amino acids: CASSWYRDWPYNEQFF.

The CDR3 DNA is TGTGCCAGTAGTAAGGGTGCAGGGGGCTTTAATGAGCAGTTCTTC. Translated, it gives CASSKGAGGFNEQFF. V usage is TRBV19 and J usage is TRBJ2-1; 8 nucleotides line up with TRBD1. V lost 4 bases and J lost 7; bases outside the gene matches: 9. From germline, CDR1 is LNHDA and CDR2 SQIVND (reference sequence). The CDR3 consists of 15 residues.

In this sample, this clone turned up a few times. The DNA for the CDR3 is TGTGCCACTGGGACAGGCCCCGAGACCCAGTACTTC. Protein product: CATGTGPETQYF. This chain connects TRBV4-2 to TRBJ2-5, with 8 positions matching TRBD1. Germline V gene data show CDR1 as LGHNA and CDR2 as YNFKEQ. V dropped 10 bases and J dropped 5; count of bases not matched to a gene: 6. CDR3 length equals 12 residues.

The CDR3, as DNA: TGTGCCAGCAGCCCAGGGATTCAGTACGAGCAGTACTTC. As protein: CASSPGIQYEQYF. This chain joins TRBV12-3 or TRBV12-4 and TRBJ2-7; D may be TRBD1 (5 bases). V was pared by 6 bases and J by 4 bases, with 13 bases between. The CDR3 totals 13 residues.

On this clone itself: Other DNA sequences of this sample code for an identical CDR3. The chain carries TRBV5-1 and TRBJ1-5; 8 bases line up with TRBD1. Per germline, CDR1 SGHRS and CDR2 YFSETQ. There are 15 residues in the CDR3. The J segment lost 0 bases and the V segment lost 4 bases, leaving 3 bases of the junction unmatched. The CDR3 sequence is CASSLQGASNQPQHF. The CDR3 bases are TGCGCCAGCAGCCTCCAGGGGGCTAGCAATCAGCCCCAGCATTTT.

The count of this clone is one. This CDR3 is CASSQVATGTGLNEQFF. In DNA, the CDR3 is TGCGCCAGCAGCCAAGTGGCTACCGGGACAGGACTCAATGAGCAGTTCTTC. The chain carries TRBV4-1 and TRBJ2-1, with 8 nucleotides matching TRBD1. The CDR3 runs 17 residues. With 1 base clipped from V and 6 bases from J, the junction kept 11 bases outside the gene matches. Germline assignment: CDR1 MGHRA and CDR2 YSYEKL.

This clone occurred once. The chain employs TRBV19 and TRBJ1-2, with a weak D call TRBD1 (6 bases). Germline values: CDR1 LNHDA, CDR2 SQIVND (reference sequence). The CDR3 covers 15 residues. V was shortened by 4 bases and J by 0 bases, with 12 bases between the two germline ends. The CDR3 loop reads CASSRGQNPNYGYTF. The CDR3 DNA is TGTGCCAGTAGTAGAGGACAGAACCCTAACTATGGCTACACCTTC.

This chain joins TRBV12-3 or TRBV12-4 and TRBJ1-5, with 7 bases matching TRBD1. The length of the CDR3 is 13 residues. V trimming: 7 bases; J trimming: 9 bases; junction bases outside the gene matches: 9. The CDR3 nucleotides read TGTGCCAGCACAGGGGGACTGCGTCGGCCCCAGCATTTT. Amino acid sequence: CASTGGLRRPQHF.

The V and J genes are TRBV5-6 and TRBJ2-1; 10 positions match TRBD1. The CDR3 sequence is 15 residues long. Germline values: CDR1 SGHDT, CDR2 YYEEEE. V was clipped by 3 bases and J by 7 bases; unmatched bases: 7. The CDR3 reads CASSSPGQGSNEQFF. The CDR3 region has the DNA TGTGCCAGCAGCTCCCCGGGACAGGGGAGTAATGAGCAGTTCTTC. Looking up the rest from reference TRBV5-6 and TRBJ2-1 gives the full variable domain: DAGVTQSPTHLIKTRGQQVTLRCSPKSGHDTVSWYQQALGQGPQFIFQYYEEEERQRGNFPDRFSGHQFPNYSSELNVNALLLGDSALYLCASSSPGQGSNEQFFGPGTRLTVL.

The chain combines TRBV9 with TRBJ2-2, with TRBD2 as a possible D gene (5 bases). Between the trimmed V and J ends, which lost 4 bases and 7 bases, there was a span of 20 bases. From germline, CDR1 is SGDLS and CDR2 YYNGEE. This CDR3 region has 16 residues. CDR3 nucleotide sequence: TGTGCCAGCAGCTCCCGGACGGAGGTCCAAGGCGGGGAGCTGTTTTTT. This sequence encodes CASSSRTEVQGGELFF.

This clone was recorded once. CDR3 bases: TGTGCCAGCAGCCGACAGGGCGAGGAGACCCAGTACTTC. It specifies CASSRQGEETQYF. The J gene is TRBJ2-5, the V gene TRBV5-6, with TRBD1 identical over 7 bases. Germline V lookup: CDR1 SGHDT, CDR2 YYEEEE. CDR3 length: 13 residues. With 4 bases clipped from V and 5 bases from J, the junction kept 5 bases outside the gene matches.

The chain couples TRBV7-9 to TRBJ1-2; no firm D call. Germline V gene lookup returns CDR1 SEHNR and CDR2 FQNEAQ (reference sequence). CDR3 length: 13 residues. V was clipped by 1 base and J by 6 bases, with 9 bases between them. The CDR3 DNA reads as TGTGCCAGCAGCTTAGGGTCTAGAGATGGCTACACCTTC. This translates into CASSLGSRDGYTF.

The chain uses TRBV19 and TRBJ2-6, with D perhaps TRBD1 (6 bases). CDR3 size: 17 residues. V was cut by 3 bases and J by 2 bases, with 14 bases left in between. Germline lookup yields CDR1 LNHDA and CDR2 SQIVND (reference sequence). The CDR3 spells CASSISVWGPGANVLTF. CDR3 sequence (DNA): TGTGCCAGTAGTATTTCTGTGTGGGGGCCTGGGGCCAACGTCCTGACTTTC.

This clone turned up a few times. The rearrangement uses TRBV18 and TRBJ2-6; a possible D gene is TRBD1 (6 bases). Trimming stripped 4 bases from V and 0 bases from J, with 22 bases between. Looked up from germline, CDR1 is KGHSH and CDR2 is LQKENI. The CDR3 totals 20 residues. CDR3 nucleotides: TGTGCCAGCTCACACTACCTTGGGCAGGGGAAATTCTCTGGGGCCAACGTCCTGACTTTC. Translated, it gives CASSHYLGQGKFSGANVLTF. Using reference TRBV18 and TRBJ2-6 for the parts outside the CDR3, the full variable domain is NAGVMQNPRHLVRRRGQEARLRCSPMKGHSHVYWYRQLPEEGLKFMVYLQKENIIDESGMPKERFSAEFPKEGPSILRIQQVVRGDSAAYFCASSHYLGQGKFSGANVLTFGAGSRLTVL.